The 21 T cell receptor beta chains listed next were all sequenced from one sample in a study of Graves' ophthalmopathy and Graves' hyperthyroidism. TCR beta CDR3 regions were amplified from RNA transcripts. RT-PCR was first run with HTBI primers, then multiplex PCR in a second round. Each CDR3 protein is one row after TCRdb ran MiXCR on the multiplex PCR reads. The sample consists of roughly 300,000 distinct CDR3 sequences, roughly 17% of them appearing once. The specimen was peripheral blood. The receptors originated from an adult man with Graves' ophthalmopathy.

This clonotype was found many times. The chain recombines TRBV6-5 with TRBJ1-1; D call uncertain. From germline, CDR1 is MNHEY and CDR2 SVGAGI. CDR3 length equals 14 residues. V was cut by 7 bases and J by 4 bases, with 16 bases left in between. CDR3 DNA sequence: TGTGCCAGCACCTTCCGGGAGTGGGGCACTGAAGCTTTCTTT. Encoded protein: CASTFREWGTEAFF.

The sample holds many counts of this clonotype. The rearrangement uses TRBV15 and TRBJ1-3, with 7 bases identical to TRBD1. Trimming cost V 0 bases and J 2 bases; bases outside gene matches: 4. Germline loops: CDR1 LNHNV, CDR2 YYDKDF (reference sequence). The CDR3 is 16 residues long. CDR3 sequence reads: CATSRDRGTAGNTIYF. In DNA, the CDR3 is TGTGCCACCAGCAGAGATCGAGGGACAGCTGGAAACACCATATATTTT.

This clonotype was counted at least ten times. The rearrangement links TRBV4-1 to TRBJ2-2, with D hard to call. The germline gives CDR1 MGHRA, CDR2 YSYEKL. There are 15 residues in the CDR3. The V end lost 1 base, the J end lost 8 bases, and 14 bases lay between the germline ends. The CDR3 DNA is TGCGCCAGCAGCCAAGCACTGGCCCCATTTGGGGAGCTGTTTTTT. Protein: CASSQALAPFGELFF.

This chain joins TRBV6-1 and TRBJ2-2; 10 bases line up with TRBD2. The trim removed 2 bases at V and 5 bases at J, leaving 5 bases unmatched. Germline V lookup: CDR1 MNHNS, CDR2 SASEGT. The CDR3 length is 16 residues. CDR3 sequence: CASSERASGSTGELFF. Here the CDR3 DNA reads TGTGCCAGCAGTGAACGGGCTAGCGGGAGTACCGGGGAGCTGTTTTTT.

This clonotype was seen repeatedly, ten times or more. The chain carries TRBV5-1 and TRBJ1-2; 8 positions agree with TRBD1. There are 13 residues in the CDR3. Germline assignment: CDR1 SGHRS and CDR2 YFSETQ. The V and J ends lost 6 bases and 3 bases, in that order; junction bases with no gene match: 4. This CDR3 reads CASTQGADYGYTF. CDR3 DNA: TGCGCCAGCACCCAGGGGGCAGACTATGGCTACACCTTC.

This clonotype was seen more than once but under ten times. This chain joins TRBV7-3 and TRBJ2-5, with 8 positions matching TRBD2. The CDR3 extends over 14 amino acids. J gave up 3 bases and V 2 bases, and 2 bases lay outside the gene matches. The germline V gene has CDR1 SGHTA and CDR2 FQGTGA. The chain's CDR3 is CASSLAAGEETQYF. CDR3 coding DNA: TGTGCCAGCAGCTTAGCAGCGGGAGAAGAGACCCAGTACTTC.

This clonotype was seen ten or more times. This rearrangement joins TRBV20-1 to TRBJ1-5, with TRBD1 matching 7 bases. The CDR3 consists of 15 residues. Germline V CDR1 and CDR2: DFQATT, SNEGSKA (reference sequence). The trim removed 6 bases at V and 3 bases at J, leaving 11 bases unmatched. The CDR3: CSAWRGGGLNQPQHF. CDR3 DNA sequence: TGCAGTGCCTGGAGAGGAGGGGGCCTCAATCAGCCCCAGCATTTT.

The V gene is TRBV6-1, the J gene TRBJ1-2; unclear D gene. V was pared by 2 bases and J by 3 bases, with 13 bases between. Per the germline V gene, CDR1 is MNHNS and CDR2 is SASEGT. This CDR3 is 15 amino acids long. CDR3 in DNA: TGTGCCAGCAGTGAATTCCCAGGCAACCACTATGGCTACACCTTC. Protein: CASSEFPGNHYGYTF.

In this sample, this clonotype turned up many times. This sequence joins TRBV27 and TRBJ1-1; D may be TRBD1 (5 bases). The germline CDR1 and CDR2 sequences are MNHEY and SMNVEV (reference sequence). V was cut by 7 bases and J by 4 bases, with 22 bases left in between. The CDR3 runs to 16 residues. The CDR3 DNA reads as TGTGCCAGCACGCCGCAACGCCGGGGGGGTGGCACTGAAGCTTTCTTT. Protein: CASTPQRRGGGTEAFF.

This clonotype was picked up many times. The gene calls are TRBV5-1 and TRBJ1-1; D remains ambiguous. The length of the CDR3 is 14 residues. V was pared by 1 base and J by 2 bases, with 9 bases between. The germline gives CDR1 SGHRS, CDR2 YFSETQ. CDR3 in DNA: TGCGCCAGCAGCTTGACAGTGGGTAACACTGAAGCTTTCTTT. Encoded protein: CASSLTVGNTEAFF.

This clonotype was detected many times. V is TRBV7-8 and J is TRBJ2-5; D could derive from TRBD1 or TRBD2 (5 bases each). Deletions cut 2 bases from V and 3 bases from J, with 13 bases between. Germline values: CDR1 SGHVS, CDR2 FQNEAQ. The length of the CDR3 is 15 residues. The CDR3 loop is CASSLLWGSKETQYF. CDR3 nucleotides: TGTGCCAGCAGCTTACTTTGGGGGAGTAAAGAGACCCAGTACTTC.

This clonotype appeared a single time. The rearrangement joins TRBV2 to TRBJ2-5, with a weak D call TRBD2 (5 bases). This CDR3 is built from 12 residues. Per germline, CDR1 SNHLY and CDR2 FYNNEI. Trimming removed 8 bases from V and 3 bases from J, with 10 bases in between. CDR3 amino acids: CASGLLKETQYF. CDR3 sequence (DNA): TGTGCCAGCGGACTGCTCAAAGAGACCCAGTACTTC.

This clonotype was seen at least ten times. The gene calls are TRBV15 and TRBJ2-5; possible D gene TRBD2, 5 bases. This CDR3 is 15 amino acids long. Per the germline V gene, CDR1 is LNHNV and CDR2 is YYDKDF (reference sequence). V gave up 0 bases and J gave up 5 bases, with 13 bases separating them. Here the CDR3 reads CATSRDLADGETQYF. The CDR3 region has the DNA TGTGCCACCAGCAGAGATCTAGCCGATGGCGAGACCCAGTACTTC.

This clonotype was seen at least ten times. The V and J genes are TRBV6-5 and TRBJ2-7; possible D gene TRBD2, 6 bases. CDR1 is MNHEY, CDR2 SVGAGI, per germline. CDR3 size: 13 residues. Trimming left V 5 bases short and J 9 bases short, with 17 bases between. Written as DNA, the CDR3 is TGTGCCAGCAGTAGAGTGACGCAGGAGGGGCAGTACTTC. Its translation is CASSRVTQEGQYF.

In this sample, this clonotype turned up many times. This sequence joins TRBV6-1 and TRBJ1-2; 7 positions match TRBD1. Looked up from germline, CDR1 is MNHNS and CDR2 is SASEGT. The CDR3 consists of 15 residues. J gave up 7 bases and V 2 bases, and 10 bases lay outside the gene matches. This CDR3 is CASSESGQVSVGYTF. CDR3 coding DNA: TGTGCCAGCAGTGAATCTGGACAGGTGTCGGTTGGCTACACCTTC.

This clonotype has just one count. This chain links TRBV7-2 with TRBJ1-1; D remains unclear. Per the germline V gene, CDR1 is SGHTA and CDR2 is FQGNSA. This CDR3 is 12 amino acids long. V shed 5 bases and J shed 7 bases, with 11 bases lying between them. CDR3 in DNA: TGTGCCAGCAGCCTCGGCGCGATTGAAGCTTTCTTT. Translating it yields CASSLGAIEAFF. The full variable domain, its missing parts supplied by reference TRBV7-2 and TRBJ1-1, is GAGVSQSPSNKVTEKGKDVELRCDPISGHTALYWYRQSLGQGLEFLIYFQGNSAPDKSGLPSDRFSAERTGGSVSTLTIQRTQQEDSAVYLCASSLGAIEAFFGQGTRLTVV.

The rearrangement uses TRBV12-3 or TRBV12-4 and TRBJ2-5; weak D call: TRBD2 (7 bases). The CDR3 is 16 residues long. The V gene lost 8 bases and the J gene lost 1 base, with 20 bases spanning the gap. As DNA, the CDR3 is TGTGCCAGCCGATTGTATTCGGGGGGCGGCCAAGAGACCCAGTACTTC. Encoded protein: CASRLYSGGGQETQYF.

In this sample, this clonotype turned up many times. The chain is built from TRBV2 and TRBJ2-7; D is undetermined. CDR3 size: 12 residues. CDR1 is SNHLY, CDR2 FYNNEI, per germline. V lost 8 bases to trimming and J lost 7 bases, with 15 bases between them. CDR3 sequence: CASQLLLHEQYF. Written as DNA, the CDR3 is TGTGCCAGCCAGTTGCTCCTCCATGAGCAGTACTTC.

Many counts were recorded for this clonotype. The chain links TRBV9 to TRBJ1-1; the D is unclear. Trimming pared 3 bases from V and 0 bases from J, leaving 15 bases between. This CDR3 is built from 16 residues. Germline V lookup: CDR1 SGDLS, CDR2 YYNGEE. The CDR3 DNA reads TGTGCCAGCAGCGGCGGGTATGGGCAGATGAACACTGAAGCTTTCTTT. Its translation is CASSGGYGQMNTEAFF.

This clonotype occurred many times. The genes are TRBV6-2 or TRBV6-3 and TRBJ1-6; no reliable D call. The CDR3 extends over 14 amino acids. Per germline, CDR1 MNHEY and CDR2 SVGEGT. Trimming took off 6 bases at V and 10 bases at J, with 16 bases between the two ends. This CDR3 is CASRSHQDPSPLHF. DNA for the CDR3: TGTGCCAGCAGATCTCACCAGGACCCGTCACCCCTCCACTTT.

This clonotype was recorded at least ten times. This chain links TRBV10-3 with TRBJ2-5, with D perhaps TRBD1 (5 bases). V was clipped by 3 bases and J by 6 bases, with 20 bases between them. Looked up from germline, CDR1 is ENHRY and CDR2 is SYGVKD. The CDR3 spans 16 residues. The CDR3 DNA follows: TGTGCCATCAGTGATGGAAGGGGTCAGGCGGTCCAGACCCAGTACTTC. It translates to CAISDGRGQAVQTQYF.